This T cell receptor (beta chain) was observed in a study of T-cell reconstitution after alpha-beta-depleted transplantation in children. Study findings and constraints: The origin of alpha-beta T cells about two months after transplant was reportedly several hundred expanded graft clones. T-cell counts and diversity were attributed mostly to newly produced T cells one year after transplant. Day-60 TCRbeta diversity that was high in some patients was derived from surviving recipient T cells and thymic progenitors.

Unique molecular identifiers were built into the TCRbeta library. TCRdb called the PCR reads again in MiXCR, with one record for every CDR3 protein. The sample carries some 600,000 distinct CDR3 sequences, approximately 13% recorded once. The CDR3 length is 15 residues. Trimming cost V 1 base and J 5 bases, with 14 bases left between them. Germline lookup yields CDR1 LGHNA and CDR2 YNFKEQ. Comments on this clonotype: Its specificity is not known.

The chain combines TRBV4-2 with TRBJ2-5, with a possible D match to TRBD1 (5 bases). The source was PBMCs, mostly from graft donor cells, collected 360 days after TCRalphabeta/CD19-depleted stem cell transplant. The receptor was derived from a male patient between 10 and 17 years old who had a stem cell transplant for acute myeloid leukemia, so the T cells may come from the graft donor. CDR3 coding DNA: TGTGCCAGCAGCCAAGCGAAAGGGGTTTGGGAGACCCAGTACTTC. Translated: CASSQAKGVWETQYF.